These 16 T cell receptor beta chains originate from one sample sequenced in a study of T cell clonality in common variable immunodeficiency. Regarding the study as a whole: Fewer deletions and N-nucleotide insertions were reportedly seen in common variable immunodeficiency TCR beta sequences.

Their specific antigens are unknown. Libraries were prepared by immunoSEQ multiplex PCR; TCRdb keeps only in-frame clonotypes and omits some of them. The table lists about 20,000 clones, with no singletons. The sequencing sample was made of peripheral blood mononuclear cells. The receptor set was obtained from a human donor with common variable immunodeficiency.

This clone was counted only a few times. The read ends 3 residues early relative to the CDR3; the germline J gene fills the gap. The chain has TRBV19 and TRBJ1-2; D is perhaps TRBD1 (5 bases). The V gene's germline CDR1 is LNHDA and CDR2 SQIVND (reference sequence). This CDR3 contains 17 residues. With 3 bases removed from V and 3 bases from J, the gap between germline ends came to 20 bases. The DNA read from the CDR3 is TGTGCCAGTAGTATGGTATCCCAAGCCCGGGGGTACTATGGC. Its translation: CASSMVSQARGYYG. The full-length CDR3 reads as CASSMVSQARGYYGYTF.

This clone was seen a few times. The CDR3 DNA, read in part, is TGTGCCAGCAGCCAAACTAGCGGGTGGAATGAG. This codes for CASSQTSGWNE. The CDR3 as a whole reads CASSQTSGWNEQFF. The chain is built from TRBV7-2 and TRBJ2-1; 9 bases are a match to TRBD2. The read stops 3 residues short of the end of the CDR3; the missing end is completed from the germline J gene. Germline values: CDR1 SGHTA, CDR2 FQGNSA. V gave up 5 bases and J gave up 7 bases; unmatched junction bases: 6. This CDR3 comprises 14 residues.

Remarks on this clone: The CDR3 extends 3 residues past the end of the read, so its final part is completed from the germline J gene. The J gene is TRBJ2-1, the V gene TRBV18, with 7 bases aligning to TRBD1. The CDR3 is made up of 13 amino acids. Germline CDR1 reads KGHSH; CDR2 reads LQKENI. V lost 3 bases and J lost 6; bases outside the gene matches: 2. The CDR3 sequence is CASSPRDSNEQFF. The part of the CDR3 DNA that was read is TGTGCCAGCTCACCCAGGGACAGCAATGAG. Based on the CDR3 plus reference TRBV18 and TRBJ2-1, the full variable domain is NAGVMQNPRHLVRRRGQEARLRCSPMKGHSHVYWYRQLPEEGLKFMVYLQKENIIDESGMPKERFSAEFPKEGPSILRIQQVVRGDSAAYFCASSPRDSNEQFFGPGTRLTVL.

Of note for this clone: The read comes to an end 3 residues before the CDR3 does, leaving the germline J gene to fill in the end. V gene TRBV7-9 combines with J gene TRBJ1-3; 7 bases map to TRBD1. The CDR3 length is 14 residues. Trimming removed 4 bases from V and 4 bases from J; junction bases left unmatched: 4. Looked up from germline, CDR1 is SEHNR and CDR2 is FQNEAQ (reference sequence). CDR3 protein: CASSSGTAGNTIYF. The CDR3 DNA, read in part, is TGTGCCAGCAGCTCTGGGACAGCCGGAAACACC.

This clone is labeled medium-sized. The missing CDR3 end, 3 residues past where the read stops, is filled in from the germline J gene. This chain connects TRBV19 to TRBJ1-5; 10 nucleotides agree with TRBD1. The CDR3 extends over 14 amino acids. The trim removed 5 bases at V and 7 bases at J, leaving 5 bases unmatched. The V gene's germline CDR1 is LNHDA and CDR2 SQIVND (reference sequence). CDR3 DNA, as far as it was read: TGTGCCAGTAGTGTCGACAGGGGGCGGCAGCCC. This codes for CASSVDRGRQP. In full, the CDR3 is CASSVDRGRQPQHF.

The CDR3 DNA, read in part, is TGTGCCAGCAGCTTAATAGGGACACCTAGCACAGATACG. This translates into CASSLIGTPSTDT. The entire CDR3 protein reads CASSLIGTPSTDTQYF. The chain recombines TRBV7-3 with TRBJ2-3; a possible D gene is TRBD1 (6 bases). The read finishes 3 residues shy of the CDR3 end, and the germline J gene is used to complete it. The germline V gene has CDR1 SGHTA and CDR2 FQGTGA. V lost 1 base to trimming and J lost 0 bases, with 11 bases between them. The CDR3 length is 16 residues.

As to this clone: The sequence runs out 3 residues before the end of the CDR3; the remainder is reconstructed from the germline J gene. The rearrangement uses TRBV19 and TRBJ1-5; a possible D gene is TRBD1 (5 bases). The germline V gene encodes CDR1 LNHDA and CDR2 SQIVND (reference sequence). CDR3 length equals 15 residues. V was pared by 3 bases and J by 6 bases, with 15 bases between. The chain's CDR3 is CASSIRWGVGQPQHF. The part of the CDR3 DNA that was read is TGTGCCAGTAGTATCCGTTGGGGGGTCGGTCAGCCC.

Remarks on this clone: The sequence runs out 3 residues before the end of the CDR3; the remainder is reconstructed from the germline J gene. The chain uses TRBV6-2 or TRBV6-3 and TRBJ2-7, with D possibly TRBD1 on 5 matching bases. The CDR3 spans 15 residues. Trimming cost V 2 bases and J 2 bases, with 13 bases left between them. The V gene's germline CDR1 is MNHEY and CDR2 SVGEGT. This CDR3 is CASSYRQTVPYEQYF. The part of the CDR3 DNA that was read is TGTGCCAGCAGTTACCGACAGACAGTACCCTACGAG.

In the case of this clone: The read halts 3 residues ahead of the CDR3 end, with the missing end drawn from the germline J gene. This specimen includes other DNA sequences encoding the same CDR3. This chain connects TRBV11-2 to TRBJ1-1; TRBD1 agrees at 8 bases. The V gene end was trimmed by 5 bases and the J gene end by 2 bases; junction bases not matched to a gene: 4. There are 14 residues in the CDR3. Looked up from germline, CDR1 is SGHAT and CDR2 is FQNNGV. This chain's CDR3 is CASSLGQGNTEAFF. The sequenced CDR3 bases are TGTGCCAGCAGCCTAGGACAGGGTAACACTGAA.

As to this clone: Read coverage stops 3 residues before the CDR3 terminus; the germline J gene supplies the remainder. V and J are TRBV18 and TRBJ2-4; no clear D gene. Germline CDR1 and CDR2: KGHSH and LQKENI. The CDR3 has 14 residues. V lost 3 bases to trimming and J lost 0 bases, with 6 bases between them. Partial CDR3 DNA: TGTGCCAGCTCACCTGAGCAAGCCAAAAACATT. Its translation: CASSPEQAKNI. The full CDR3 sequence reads CASSPEQAKNIQYF. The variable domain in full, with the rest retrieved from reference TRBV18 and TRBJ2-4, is NAGVMQNPRHLVRRRGQEARLRCSPMKGHSHVYWYRQLPEEGLKFMVYLQKENIIDESGMPKERFSAEFPKEGPSILRIQQVVRGDSAAYFCASSPEQAKNIQYFGAGTRLSVL.

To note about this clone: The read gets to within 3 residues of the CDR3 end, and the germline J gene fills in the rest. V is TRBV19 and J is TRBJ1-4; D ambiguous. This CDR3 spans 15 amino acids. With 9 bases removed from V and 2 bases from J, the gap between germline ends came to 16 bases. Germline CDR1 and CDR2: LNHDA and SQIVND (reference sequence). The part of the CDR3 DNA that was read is TGTGCCAGCGGCCGTTCGGGGTCTACTAATGAAAAA. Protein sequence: CASGRSGSTNEK. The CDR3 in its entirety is CASGRSGSTNEKLFF. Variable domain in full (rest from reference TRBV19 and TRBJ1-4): DGGITQSPKYLFRKEGQNVTLSCEQNLNHDAMYWYRQDPGQGLRLIYYSQIVNDFQKGDIAEGYSVSREKKESFPLTVTSAQKNPTAFYLCASGRSGSTNEKLFFGSGTQLSVL.

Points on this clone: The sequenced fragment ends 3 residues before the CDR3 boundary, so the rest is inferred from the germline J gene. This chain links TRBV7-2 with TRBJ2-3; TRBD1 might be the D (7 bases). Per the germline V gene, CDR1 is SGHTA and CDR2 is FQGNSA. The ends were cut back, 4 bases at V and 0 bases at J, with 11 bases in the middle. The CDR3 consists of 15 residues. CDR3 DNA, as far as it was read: TGTGCCAGCAGCTCACAGGGGAGGAGCACAGATACG. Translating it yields CASSSQGRSTDT. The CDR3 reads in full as CASSSQGRSTDTQYF.

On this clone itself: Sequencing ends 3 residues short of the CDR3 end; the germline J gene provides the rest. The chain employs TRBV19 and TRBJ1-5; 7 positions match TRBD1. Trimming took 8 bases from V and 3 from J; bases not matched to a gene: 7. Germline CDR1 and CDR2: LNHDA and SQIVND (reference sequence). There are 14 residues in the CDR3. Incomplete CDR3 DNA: TGTGCCAGTGGCGCGACAGGGCACAATCAGCCC. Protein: CASGATGHNQP. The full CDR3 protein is CASGATGHNQPQHF.

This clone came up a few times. The CDR3 sequence is CASSPTGQSATNEKLFF. Incomplete CDR3 DNA: TGTGCCAGCTCACCAACCGGACAGTCTGCAACTAATGAAAAA. The chain links TRBV18 to TRBJ1-4, with D perhaps matching TRBD1 (6 bases). Read sequence stops 3 residues before the CDR3 end, and the germline J gene provides the missing end. This CDR3 is built from 17 residues. Between the trimmed V and J ends, which lost 2 bases and 0 bases, there was a span of 13 bases. The germline CDR1 and CDR2 sequences are KGHSH and LQKENI.

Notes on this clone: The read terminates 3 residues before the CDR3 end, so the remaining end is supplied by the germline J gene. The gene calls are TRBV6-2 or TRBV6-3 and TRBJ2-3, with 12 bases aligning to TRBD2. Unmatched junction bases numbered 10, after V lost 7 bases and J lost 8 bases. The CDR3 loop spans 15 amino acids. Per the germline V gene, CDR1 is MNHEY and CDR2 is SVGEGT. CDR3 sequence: CASTLLAGGAGTQYF. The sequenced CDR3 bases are TGTGCCAGCACCTTACTAGCGGGGGGAGCCGGTACG.

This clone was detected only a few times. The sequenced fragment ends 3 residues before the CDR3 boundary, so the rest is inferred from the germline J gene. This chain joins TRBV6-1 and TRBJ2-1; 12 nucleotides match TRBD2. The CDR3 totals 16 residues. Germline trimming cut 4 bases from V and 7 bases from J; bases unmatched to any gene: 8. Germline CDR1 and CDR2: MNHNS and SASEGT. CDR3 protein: CASSAMTSGRGNEQFF. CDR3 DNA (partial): TGTGCCAGCAGTGCAATGACTAGCGGGAGAGGGAATGAG.